Included here is one TCR beta chain sequence, with context. Its antigen remains unidentified. This specimen belongs to a study of T cell responses to AZD1222 COVID-19 vaccine. Findings of the study overall: Baseline seropositives among AZD1222 recipients totaled only five or six.

The CDR3 is 12 residues long. Trimming removed 5 bases at V and 8 bases at J, with 15 bases between. The germline CDR1 and CDR2 sequences are SQVTM and ANQGSEA. Libraries were prepared by immunoSEQ multiplex PCR; TCRdb keeps only in-frame clonotypes and omits some of them. This table holds approximately 170,000 clones, around 87% found once. This receptor was taken from an adult in good health. Sample: peripheral blood, taken on day 0 of AZD1222 vaccination. This chain joins TRBV29-1 and TRBJ1-2; no firm D call. CDR3 coding DNA: TGCAGCGTTCAGACTCTTCCGGGAGGCTACACCTTC. This translates into CSVQTLPGGYTF.